A single sample gave rise to the 8 T cell receptor beta chains below, sequenced in a study of T cell changes during pregnancy in multiple sclerosis. The method was immunoSEQ multiplex PCR; TCRdb's version includes in-frame clones alone and lacks a portion of them. The sample carries some 140,000 clones, around 95% recorded once. The input for sequencing was peripheral blood, taken after pregnancy. The receptors here all came from a female donor with multiple sclerosis, enrolled in a pregnancy study.

V is TRBV27 and J is TRBJ2-3; maybe TRBD1 (6 bases). The germline V and J ends were trimmed by 6 bases and 1 base, with 11 bases remaining between them. Looked up from germline, CDR1 is MNHEY and CDR2 is SMNVEV (reference sequence). The CDR3 sequence is 14 residues long. The DNA for the CDR3 is TGTGCCAGCAGGGAGCCAGGGGGCACAGATACGCAGTATTTT. Translating it yields CASREPGGTDTQYF.

The chain recombines TRBV6-1 with TRBJ1-5; 7 bases line up with TRBD1. Unmatched junction bases numbered 14, after V lost 2 bases and J lost 7 bases. From germline, CDR1 is MNHNS and CDR2 SASEGT. This CDR3 has 17 amino acids. The CDR3 DNA follows: TGTGCCAGCAGTGAAACCACTCAGGGGGTGGGAAGCCAGCCCCAGCATTTT. It is translated as CASSETTQGVGSQPQHF.

This rearrangement joins TRBV28 to TRBJ2-5; D is uncertain. Germline V gene sequence: CDR1 MDHEN, CDR2 SYDVKM. V lost 2 bases and J 2 bases, leaving 12 bases between the germline ends. The CDR3 is 15 amino acids. The DNA of the CDR3 is TGTGCCAGCAGTTTAATCTTTGGGCAGCAAGAGACCCAGTACTTC. Amino acids: CASSLIFGQQETQYF.

The chain couples TRBV19 to TRBJ1-1; D is unclear. There are 13 residues in the CDR3. Germline lookup yields CDR1 LNHDA and CDR2 SQIVND (reference sequence). Trimming left V 7 bases short and J 1 base short, with 10 bases between. The CDR3, as DNA: TGTGCCAGTATGGGCACTAGGAACACTGAAGCTTTCTTT. Translation: CASMGTRNTEAFF.

This chain connects TRBV7-8 to TRBJ1-3, with TRBD1 as a possible D gene (5 bases). The V end was cut by 1 base, the J end by 2 bases, with 15 bases between. The CDR3 has 17 amino acids. Germline CDR1 and CDR2: SGHVS and FQNEAQ. This CDR3 reads CASSLVGGSLTGNTIYF. The CDR3 region has the DNA TGTGCCAGCAGCTTAGTGGGGGGGAGCCTTACTGGAAACACCATATATTTT.

The chain couples TRBV19 to TRBJ2-1; 8 nucleotides align to TRBD2. CDR1 is LNHDA, CDR2 SQIVND, per germline (reference sequence). Unmatched junction bases numbered 12, after V lost 4 bases and J lost 4 bases. The CDR3 is made up of 17 amino acids. CDR3 coding DNA: TGTGCCAGTAGTACAGTGGGCGGGACTAGGGGATACAATGAGCAGTTCTTC. Translated, it gives CASSTVGGTRGYNEQFF.

V and J are TRBV5-8 and TRBJ2-5, with a weak D call TRBD2 (6 bases). The V gene lost 5 bases and the J gene lost 5 bases, with 19 bases spanning the gap. Germline-derived CDR1 and CDR2 are SGHTS and YDEGEE. There are 15 residues in the CDR3. DNA of the CDR3: TGTGCCAGCAGTCTGGGACTCCGCGGATGGGAGACCCAGTACTTC. Translation gives CASSLGLRGWETQYF.

The chain recombines TRBV10-2 with TRBJ2-1; 12 bases line up with TRBD2. Germline V lookup: CDR1 WSHSY, CDR2 SAAADI. J was trimmed by 8 bases and V by 6 bases; bases with no gene match: 5. The CDR3 length is 14 residues. CDR3: CASSRTSGKDEQFF. Written as DNA, the CDR3 is TGCGCCAGCAGCCGGACTAGCGGGAAGGATGAGCAGTTCTTC.